Presented here are 21 T cell receptor beta chains from one specimen sequenced in a study of T cell changes during pregnancy in multiple sclerosis. TCRdb keeps only in-frame clones here, not all; method: immunoSEQ multiplex PCR. Of roughly 47,000 clones in the sample, around 87% were seen once. The starting material was CD8+ T cells from peripheral blood mononuclear cells, obtained in the second trimester of pregnancy. Receptors originate from a female donor with multiple sclerosis, enrolled in a pregnancy study.

The chain joins TRBV6-1 to TRBJ2-3; D is perhaps TRBD2 (6 bases). CDR3 length equals 15 residues. CDR1 and CDR2 from the germline V gene are MNHNS and SASEGT. V dropped 4 bases and J dropped 4 bases, with 15 bases sitting between them. The DNA of the CDR3 is TGTGCCAGCAGTGTTTCAGCGGGTGGGGCAGATACGCAGTATTTT. It is translated as CASSVSAGGADTQYF.

This clone was picked up one time. In DNA form, the CDR3 reads TGTGCCACCAGCAGAGATCGGTTCGGGGAGCAGTTCTTC. Translating it yields CATSRDRFGEQFF. V and J are TRBV15 and TRBJ2-1, with no clear D. Per the germline V gene, CDR1 is LNHNV and CDR2 is YYDKDF (reference sequence). This CDR3 has 13 amino acids. Between the trimmed V and J ends, which lost 0 bases and 10 bases, there was a span of 10 bases.

This clone was seen only once. The chain joins TRBV29-1 to TRBJ2-7; 7 bases map to TRBD1. This CDR3 is 16 amino acids long. V lost 7 bases, J lost 0 bases, and 15 bases stayed unmatched. Per germline, CDR1 SQVTM and CDR2 ANQGSEA. The CDR3 here is CSASGQGGLTSYEQYF. The CDR3 DNA reads as TGCAGCGCCTCGGGTCAAGGGGGCCTAACCTCCTACGAGCAGTACTTC.

In this sample, this clone turned up once. The chain couples TRBV13 to TRBJ2-3, with a tentative D call TRBD2 (6 bases). V lost 0 bases to trimming and J lost 11 bases, with 12 bases between them. CDR3 size: 13 residues. From germline, CDR1 is PRHDT and CDR2 FYEKMQ (reference sequence). The CDR3 is CASSLGAGGVQYF. CDR3 bases: TGTGCCAGCAGCTTAGGAGCGGGTGGGGTGCAGTATTTT.

This chain links TRBV9 with TRBJ2-1; 14 bases match TRBD2. The CDR3 extends over 17 amino acids. Germline V CDR1 and CDR2: SGDLS, YYNGEE. Losses at the gene ends were 4 bases for V and 4 bases for J; bases not matched to a gene: 7. CDR3 nucleotides: TGTGCCAGCAGCCCTCAGACTAGCGGGGGGGTTTACAATGAGCAGTTCTTC. As protein: CASSPQTSGGVYNEQFF.

The V and J genes are TRBV27 and TRBJ1-6, with D possibly matching TRBD1 (5 bases). The CDR3 totals 15 residues. Germline V lookup: CDR1 MNHEY, CDR2 SMNVEV (reference sequence). Trimming cost V 6 bases and J 4 bases, with 13 bases left between them. CDR3 loop: CASSVGVGYNSPLHF. The CDR3 coding sequence is TGTGCCAGCAGCGTAGGGGTGGGGTATAATTCACCCCTCCACTTT.

The chain couples TRBV29-1 to TRBJ2-7, with 7 bases aligning to TRBD1. J gave up 0 bases and V 1 base, and 3 bases lay outside the gene matches. The CDR3 covers 14 residues. Germline CDR1 and CDR2: SQVTM and ANQGSEA. The CDR3 DNA follows: TGCAGCGTTGAAGGGACAGGAGACTCCTACGAGCAGTACTTC. Translation gives CSVEGTGDSYEQYF.

The gene calls are TRBV9 and TRBJ1-1, with D maybe TRBD1 (5 bases). V gave up 6 bases and J gave up 1 base, with 10 bases separating them. The CDR3 contains 13 residues. Germline loops: CDR1 SGDLS, CDR2 YYNGEE. The CDR3: CASIGTENTEAFF. The CDR3 nucleotides read TGTGCCAGCATCGGGACTGAGAACACTGAAGCTTTCTTT.

As regards this clone: The same CDR3 is also encoded by other DNA sequences in this sample. The CDR3 DNA reads TGTGCCAGCAGCGTAGGTGGAGGGGGCACAGATACGCAGTATTTT. Protein sequence: CASSVGGGGTDTQYF. The chain combines TRBV9 with TRBJ2-3, with D possibly matching TRBD2 (6 bases). Per germline, CDR1 SGDLS and CDR2 YYNGEE. This CDR3 is built from 15 residues. The V end lost 0 bases, the J end lost 1 base, and 9 bases lay between the germline ends. Complete variable domain (other parts from reference TRBV9 and TRBJ2-3): DSGVTQTPKHLITATGQRVTLRCSPRSGDLSVYWYQQSLDQGLQFLIQYYNGEERAKGNILERFSAQQFPDLHSELNLSSLELGDSALYFCASSVGGGGTDTQYFGPGTRLTVL.

The J gene is TRBJ2-7, the V gene TRBV19; possible D gene TRBD2, 5 bases. CDR3 size: 14 residues. Germline CDR1 and CDR2: LNHDA and SQIVND (reference sequence). The V gene lost 4 bases and the J gene lost 2 bases, with 12 bases spanning the gap. In nucleotides, the CDR3 is TGTGCCAGTAGTACCGGGATGGGTACCTACGAGCAGTACTTC. Encoded protein: CASSTGMGTYEQYF.

The chain has TRBV27 and TRBJ1-2; 8 bases agree with TRBD1. V lost 2 bases and J lost 5; bases outside the gene matches: 13. CDR1 is MNHEY, CDR2 SMNVEV, per germline (reference sequence). The CDR3 has 17 amino acids. CDR3 amino acids: CASSLQRSRGRRYGYTF. The CDR3 DNA reads as TGTGCCAGCAGTTTACAACGCTCCAGGGGGCGAAGGTATGGCTACACCTTC.

The chain combines TRBV30 with TRBJ1-5; unclear D gene. V lost 3 bases to trimming and J lost 0 bases, with 12 bases between them. The CDR3 sequence is 15 residues long. Germline assignment: CDR1 GTSNPN and CDR2 SVGIG (reference sequence). The DNA of the CDR3 is TGTGCCTGGAGAGAGGCCGAATATAGCAATCAGCCCCAGCATTTT. Encoded protein: CAWREAEYSNQPQHF.

The chain joins TRBV6-1 to TRBJ1-2, with a possible D match to TRBD1 (6 bases). This CDR3 region has 14 residues. The germline V gene encodes CDR1 MNHNS and CDR2 SASEGT. V was clipped by 8 bases and J by 8 bases, with 21 bases between them. DNA of the CDR3: TGTGCCAGCTCGGACAGTTTTATTTCGGGAGGCTACACCTTC. Translated: CASSDSFISGGYTF.

The V and J genes are TRBV6-5 and TRBJ2-1; TRBD2 agrees at 7 bases. V lost 0 bases and J lost 8; bases outside the gene matches: 7. The CDR3 spans 15 residues. CDR1 is MNHEY, CDR2 SVGAGI, per germline. CDR3 in DNA: TGTGCCAGCAGTTACTCGGCGGGGGTAGGGGATGAGCAGTTCTTC. It specifies CASSYSAGVGDEQFF.

The DNA for the CDR3 is TGTGCCAGCAGCCCAGGGGGCGGGAGTGAAAAACTGTTTTTT. This translates into CASSPGGGSEKLFF. The chain combines TRBV7-8 with TRBJ1-4; TRBD1 aligns across 8 bases. Germline trimming cut 5 bases from V and 7 bases from J; bases unmatched to any gene: 6. Germline CDR1 SGHVS, CDR2 FQNEAQ. The CDR3 is made up of 14 amino acids.

The chain recombines TRBV9 with TRBJ2-5; the match to TRBD2 covers 10 bases. From germline, CDR1 is SGDLS and CDR2 YYNGEE. This CDR3 spans 14 amino acids. Trimming removed 2 bases from V and 5 bases from J; junction bases left unmatched: 3. The CDR3 reads CASSVSGGLETQYF. The CDR3 DNA reads TGTGCCAGCAGCGTTAGCGGGGGGTTGGAGACCCAGTACTTC.

V is TRBV27 and J is TRBJ2-6; tentative D call: TRBD2 (5 bases). Germline V gives CDR1 MNHEY, CDR2 SMNVEV (reference sequence). The length of the CDR3 is 15 residues. V was cut by 5 bases and J by 3 bases, with 11 bases left in between. The CDR3 bases are TGTGCCAGCAGTCACGGGGAGTATGGGGCCAACGTCCTGACTTTC. Its translation: CASSHGEYGANVLTF.

This clone was observed once. CDR3: CASSLGIIISGGTTGELFF. In DNA form, the CDR3 reads TGTGCCAGCAGTTTAGGGATCATAATCAGCGGGGGTACCACCGGGGAGCTGTTTTTT. The V gene is TRBV27, the J gene TRBJ2-2; 8 bases align to TRBD2. The germline gives CDR1 MNHEY, CDR2 SMNVEV (reference sequence). Trimming cost V 2 bases and J 4 bases; bases outside gene matches: 15. The CDR3 is 19 amino acids.

This chain joins TRBV7-9 and TRBJ2-2; the D gene is possibly TRBD1 (6 bases). CDR1 and CDR2 from the germline V gene are SEHNR and FQNEAQ (reference sequence). The CDR3 length is 17 residues. With 5 bases removed from V and 2 bases from J, the gap between germline ends came to 18 bases. The DNA for the CDR3 is TGTGCCAGCAGCCCCATGTGGGGGACACCTAACACCGGGGAGCTGTTTTTT. Its protein is CASSPMWGTPNTGELFF.

This clone appeared once. V usage is TRBV10-2 and J usage is TRBJ1-5; tentative D call: TRBD1 (5 bases). Between the trimmed V and J ends, which lost 5 bases and 5 bases, there was a span of 19 bases. This CDR3 has 16 amino acids. Germline V CDR1 and CDR2: WSHSY, SAAADI. Here the CDR3 DNA reads TGCGCCAGCAGTCTGACAGCTGCTAGAAGTTATCAGCCCCAGCATTTT. This codes for CASSLTAARSYQPQHF.

The chain has TRBV7-9 and TRBJ1-4; TRBD1 matches 7 bases. J gave up 5 bases and V 3 bases, and 3 bases lay outside the gene matches. The CDR3 is 14 residues long. The germline gives CDR1 SEHNR, CDR2 FQNEAQ (reference sequence). CDR3 loop: CASSFGQANEKLFF. Here the CDR3 DNA reads TGTGCCAGCAGCTTTGGACAGGCAAATGAAAAACTGTTTTTT.